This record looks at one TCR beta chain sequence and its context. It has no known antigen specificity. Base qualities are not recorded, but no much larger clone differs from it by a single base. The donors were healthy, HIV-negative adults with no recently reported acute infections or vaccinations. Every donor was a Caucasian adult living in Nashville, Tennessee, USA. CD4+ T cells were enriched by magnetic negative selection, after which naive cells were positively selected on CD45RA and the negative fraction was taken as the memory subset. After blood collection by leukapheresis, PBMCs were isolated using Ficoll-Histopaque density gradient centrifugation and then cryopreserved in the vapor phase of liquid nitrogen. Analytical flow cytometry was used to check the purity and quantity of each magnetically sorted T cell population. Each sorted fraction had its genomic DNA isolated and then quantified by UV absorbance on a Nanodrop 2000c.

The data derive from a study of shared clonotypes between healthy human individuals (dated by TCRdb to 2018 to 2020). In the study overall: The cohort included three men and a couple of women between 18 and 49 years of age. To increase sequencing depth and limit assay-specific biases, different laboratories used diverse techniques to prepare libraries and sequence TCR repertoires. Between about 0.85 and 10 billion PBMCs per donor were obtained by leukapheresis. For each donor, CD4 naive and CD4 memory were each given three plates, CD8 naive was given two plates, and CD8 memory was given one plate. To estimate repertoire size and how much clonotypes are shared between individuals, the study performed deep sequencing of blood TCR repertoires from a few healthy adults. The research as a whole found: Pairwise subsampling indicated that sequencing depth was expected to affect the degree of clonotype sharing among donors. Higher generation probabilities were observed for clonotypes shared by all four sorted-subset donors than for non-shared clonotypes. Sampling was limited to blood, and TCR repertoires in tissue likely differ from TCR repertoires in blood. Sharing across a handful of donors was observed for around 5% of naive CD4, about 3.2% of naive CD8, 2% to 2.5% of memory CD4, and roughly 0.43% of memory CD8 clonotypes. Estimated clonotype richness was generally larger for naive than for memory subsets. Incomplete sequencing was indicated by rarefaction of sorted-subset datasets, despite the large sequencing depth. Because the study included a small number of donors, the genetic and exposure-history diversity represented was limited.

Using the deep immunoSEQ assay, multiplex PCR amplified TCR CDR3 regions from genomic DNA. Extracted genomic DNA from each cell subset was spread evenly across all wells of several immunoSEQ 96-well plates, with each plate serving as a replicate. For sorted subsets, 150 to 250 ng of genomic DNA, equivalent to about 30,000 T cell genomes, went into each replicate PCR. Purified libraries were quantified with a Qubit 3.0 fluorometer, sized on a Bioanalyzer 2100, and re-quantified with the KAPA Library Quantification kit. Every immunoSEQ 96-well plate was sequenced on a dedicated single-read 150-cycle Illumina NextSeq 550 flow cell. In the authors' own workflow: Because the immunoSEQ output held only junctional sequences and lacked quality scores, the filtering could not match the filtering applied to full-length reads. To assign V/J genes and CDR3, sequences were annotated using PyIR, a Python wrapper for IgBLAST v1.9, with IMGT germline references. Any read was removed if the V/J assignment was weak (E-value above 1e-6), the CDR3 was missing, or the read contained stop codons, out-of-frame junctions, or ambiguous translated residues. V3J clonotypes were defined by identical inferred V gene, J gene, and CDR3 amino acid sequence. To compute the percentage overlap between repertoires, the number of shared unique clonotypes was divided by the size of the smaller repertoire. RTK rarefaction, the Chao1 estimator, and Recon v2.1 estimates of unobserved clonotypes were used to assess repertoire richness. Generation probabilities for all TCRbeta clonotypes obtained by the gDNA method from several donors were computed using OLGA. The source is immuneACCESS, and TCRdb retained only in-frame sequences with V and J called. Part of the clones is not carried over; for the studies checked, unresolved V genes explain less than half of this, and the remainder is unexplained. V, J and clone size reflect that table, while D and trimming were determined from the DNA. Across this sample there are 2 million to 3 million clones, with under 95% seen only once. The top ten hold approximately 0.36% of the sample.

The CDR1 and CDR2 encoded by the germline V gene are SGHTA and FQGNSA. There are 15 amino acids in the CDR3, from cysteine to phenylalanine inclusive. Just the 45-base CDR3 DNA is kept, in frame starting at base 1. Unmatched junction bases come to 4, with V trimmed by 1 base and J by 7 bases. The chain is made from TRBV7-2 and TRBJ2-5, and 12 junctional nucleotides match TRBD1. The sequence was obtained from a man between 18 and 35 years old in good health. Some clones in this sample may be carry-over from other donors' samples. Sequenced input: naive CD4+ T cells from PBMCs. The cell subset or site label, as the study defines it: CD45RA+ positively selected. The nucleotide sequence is TGTGCCAGCAGCTTAGTGGGACAGGGGGCCGGGACCCAGTACTTC. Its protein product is CASSLVGQGAGTQYF.